This passage covers 14 T cell receptor beta chains from one sample sequenced in a study of T cell responses to AZD1222 COVID-19 vaccine. TCRdb's table, derived via immunoSEQ multiplex PCR, lists solely in-frame clones and lacks some. The sample includes about 160,000 clones, around nine tenths of them seen just once. Sequencing was performed on peripheral blood, taken on day 0 of AZD1222 vaccination. The receptor set was obtained from an adult in good health.

This clone occurred once. The chain joins TRBV27 to TRBJ1-1; D remains unclear. This CDR3 region has 11 residues. Per the germline V gene, CDR1 is MNHEY and CDR2 is SMNVEV (reference sequence). V lost 3 bases to trimming and J lost 6 bases, with 5 bases between them. CDR3 sequence: CASSFGPEAFF. The CDR3 coding sequence is TGTGCCAGCAGTTTCGGTCCTGAAGCTTTCTTT.

The chain links TRBV28 to TRBJ1-5; 9 bases agree with TRBD1. Germline assignment: CDR1 MDHEN and CDR2 SYDVKM. CDR3 length equals 16 residues. The trim removed 4 bases at V and 3 bases at J, leaving 7 bases unmatched. The CDR3 nucleotides read TGTGCCAGCAGTTCGCGGACAGGGGCACACAATCAGCCCCAGCATTTT. This gives the protein CASSSRTGAHNQPQHF.

The sample holds a few counts of this clone. V usage is TRBV27 and J usage is TRBJ2-7, with TRBD1 as a possible D gene (6 bases). The CDR3 is made up of 15 amino acids. Germline-derived CDR1 and CDR2 are MNHEY and SMNVEV (reference sequence). Trimming shortened V by 5 bases and J by 3 bases, and 17 bases separated the two germline ends. The CDR3 region is CASSLQTGRDYEQYF. In DNA form, the CDR3 reads TGTGCCAGCAGTCTCCAGACAGGTCGTGACTACGAGCAGTACTTC.

As for this clone: Mismatch with germline at one junction end may stem from a read error. V usage is TRBV9 and J usage is TRBJ1-1; D ambiguous. Germline V gives CDR1 SGDLS, CDR2 YYNGEE. The CDR3 contains 13 residues. The CDR3 DNA reads TGTGCCAGCAGCGTTAGGGAGAACGCTGAAGCTTTCTTT. Its translation is CASSVRENAEAFF.

The rearrangement uses TRBV5-1 and TRBJ2-7; possibly TRBD2 for D (5 bases). Trimming cost V 4 bases and J 0 bases, with 8 bases left between them. The germline gives CDR1 SGHRS, CDR2 YFSETQ. The CDR3 contains 13 residues. The CDR3, as DNA: TGCGCCAGCAGCACGGGGTACTCCTACGAGCAGTACTTC. It specifies CASSTGYSYEQYF.

This rearrangement joins TRBV9 to TRBJ2-5; 7 bases match TRBD1. The CDR3 runs 18 residues. With 1 base clipped from V and 4 bases from J, the junction kept 16 bases outside the gene matches. Germline V gives CDR1 SGDLS, CDR2 YYNGEE. The CDR3 sequence: CASSVRSGGQVIGETQYF. Written as DNA, the CDR3 is TGTGCCAGCAGCGTACGAAGTGGTGGACAGGTCATAGGAGAGACCCAGTACTTC.

This sequence joins TRBV9 and TRBJ2-7; D possibly corresponds to TRBD2 (5 bases). Germline assignment: CDR1 SGDLS and CDR2 YYNGEE. The CDR3 sequence is 16 residues long. With 0 bases removed from V and 2 bases from J, the gap between germline ends came to 15 bases. The DNA of the CDR3 is TGTGCCAGCAGCGTAGAAGGAGGAGCACCGACCTACGAGCAGTACTTC. Residues: CASSVEGGAPTYEQYF.

The V and J genes are TRBV7-2 and TRBJ2-2; 9 positions agree with TRBD2. The germline V gene has CDR1 SGHTA and CDR2 FQGNSA. CDR3 length: 19 residues. V was clipped by 3 bases and J by 1 base; unmatched bases: 12. The CDR3 reads CASSFPPPQREENTGELFF. CDR3 coding DNA: TGTGCCAGCAGCTTCCCTCCCCCTCAGCGGGAGGAGAACACCGGGGAGCTGTTTTTT. The whole variable domain, remainder taken from reference TRBV7-2 and TRBJ2-2, is GAGVSQSPSNKVTEKGKDVELRCDPISGHTALYWYRQSLGQGLEFLIYFQGNSAPDKSGLPSDRFSAERTGGSVSTLTIQRTQQEDSAVYLCASSFPPPQREENTGELFFGEGSRLTVL.

There are a few counts of this clone. This chain connects TRBV28 to TRBJ1-5; D remains unclear. Trimming pared 8 bases from V and 0 bases from J, leaving 8 bases between. The CDR3 spans 13 residues. Germline CDR1 reads MDHEN; CDR2 reads SYDVKM. In DNA form, the CDR3 reads TGTGCCAGCGGGCGAAATAGCAATCAGCCCCAGCATTTT. Residues: CASGRNSNQPQHF.

CDR3 loop: CASSISRTHEAFF. The CDR3, as DNA: TGTGCCAGTAGTATTTCGAGGACCCATGAAGCTTTCTTT. This chain uses TRBV19 with TRBJ1-1, with no clear D. Germline assignment: CDR1 LNHDA and CDR2 SQIVND (reference sequence). The V end lost 3 bases, the J end lost 7 bases, and 12 bases lay between the germline ends. The CDR3 sequence is 13 residues long.

The gene calls are TRBV6-2 or TRBV6-3 and TRBJ2-2; TRBD1 might be the D (6 bases). The germline V gene encodes CDR1 MNHEY and CDR2 SVGEGT. The CDR3 covers 16 residues. The germline V and J ends were trimmed by 2 bases and 1 base, with 11 bases remaining between them. The CDR3 sequence is CASSYPPGQNTGELFF. The CDR3 DNA reads TGTGCCAGCAGTTACCCACCGGGACAGAACACCGGGGAGCTGTTTTTT.

The chain employs TRBV6-2 or TRBV6-3 and TRBJ1-6; no firm D call. The CDR3 loop spans 12 amino acids. The V gene's germline CDR1 is MNHEY and CDR2 SVGEGT. V was trimmed by 0 bases and J by 7 bases, leaving 1 base between them. CDR3 in DNA: TGTGCCAGCAGTTACTCGAATTCACCCCTCCACTTT. Its translation: CASSYSNSPLHF.

This rearrangement joins TRBV28 to TRBJ2-7; D is unresolved. Germline CDR1 is MDHEN and CDR2 is SYDVKM. The V and J ends lost 8 bases and 0 bases respectively, with 8 bases between them. The CDR3 sequence is 12 residues long. The CDR3 DNA follows: TGTGCCAGCGGAAAGAGCTCCTACGAGCAGTACTTC. It is translated as CASGKSSYEQYF.

CDR3 DNA sequence: TGTGCCAGCAGTCCCGCCCCGGCAGATACGCAGTATTTT. This gives the protein CASSPAPADTQYF. This chain uses TRBV25-1 with TRBJ2-3; D uncertain. The CDR3 has 13 amino acids. The V gene's germline CDR1 is MGHDK and CDR2 SYGVNS. The V end was cut by 5 bases, the J end by 4 bases, with 10 bases between.